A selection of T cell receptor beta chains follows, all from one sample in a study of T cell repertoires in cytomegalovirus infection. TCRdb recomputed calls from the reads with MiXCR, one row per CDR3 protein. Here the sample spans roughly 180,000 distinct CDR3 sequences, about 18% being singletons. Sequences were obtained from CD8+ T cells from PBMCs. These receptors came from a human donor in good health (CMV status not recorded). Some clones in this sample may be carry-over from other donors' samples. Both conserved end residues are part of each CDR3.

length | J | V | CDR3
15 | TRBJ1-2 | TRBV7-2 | CASSFLRGANYGYTF
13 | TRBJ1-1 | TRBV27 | CASRVTVNTEAFF
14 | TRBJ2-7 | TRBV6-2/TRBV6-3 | CASKSEGQFYEQYF
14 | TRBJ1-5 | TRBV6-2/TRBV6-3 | CASSYSGPFQPQHF
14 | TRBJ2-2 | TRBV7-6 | CASSAGQGNGELFF
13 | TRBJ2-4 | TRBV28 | CASSWGVKNIQYF
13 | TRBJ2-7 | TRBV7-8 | CASSPQGVGEQYF
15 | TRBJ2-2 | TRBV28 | CASSLGPEDTGELFF
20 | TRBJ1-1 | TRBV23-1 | CASSQSPGQPLSRGNTEAFF
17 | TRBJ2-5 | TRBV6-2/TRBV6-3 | CASSLRHVSSYQETQYF
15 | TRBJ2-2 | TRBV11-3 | CASSRFGGNTGELFF
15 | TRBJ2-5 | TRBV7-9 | CASSLVVGRKETQYF
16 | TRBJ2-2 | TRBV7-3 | CASSSRDRTNTGELFF
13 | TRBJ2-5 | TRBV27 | CASSSQGYGRRYF
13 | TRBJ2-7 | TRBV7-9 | CASSHPRLYEQYF
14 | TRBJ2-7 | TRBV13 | CASSLGLVAYEQYF
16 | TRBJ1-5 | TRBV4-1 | CASSQAGQGSNQPQHF
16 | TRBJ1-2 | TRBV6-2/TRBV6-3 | CASSRLIGGANYGYTF
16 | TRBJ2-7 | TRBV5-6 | CASSSPGLAVIGEQYF
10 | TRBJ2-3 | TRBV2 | CASFERLQYF
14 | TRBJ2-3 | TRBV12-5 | CASAPAGRTDTQYF
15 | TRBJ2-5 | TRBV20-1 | CSARPSAKYQETQYF
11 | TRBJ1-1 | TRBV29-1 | CSGTRGPEAFF
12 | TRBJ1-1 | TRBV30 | CAWIQDGTEAFF
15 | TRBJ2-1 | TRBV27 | CASSALAGPYNEQFF
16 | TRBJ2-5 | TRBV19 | CASSIRPQGAMETQYF
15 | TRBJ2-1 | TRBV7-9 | CASSLPVSSYNEQFF